This note documents a single TCR beta chain sequence. These data come from a study of blood T cell repertoires in COVID-19. Across the study: The United States, Italy and Spain supplied acute and convalescent COVID-19 samples. From T cells, B-cell-depleted T cells, or PBMCs came the material, which was cDNA or gDNA.

As processed by the authors: Reference gene primer amplification gave estimated nucleated cell counts. The assay was immunoSEQ multiplex PCR, and TCRdb's table has in-frame clones only and misses some. Clone size and V and J calls were adopted from that table, with D and trimming inferred from the DNA. The sample holds about 160,000 clones, about 85% seen once. The germline CDR1 and CDR2 sequences are GTSNPN and SVGIG (reference sequence). This CDR3 contains 14 residues. The V end lost 0 bases, the J end lost 8 bases, and 13 bases lay between the germline ends. This chain links TRBV30 with TRBJ1-4, with no clear D. This clonotype was obtained from a man aged 55 to 70 who had recovered from COVID-19. The sample consisted of peripheral blood. CDR3 in DNA: TGTGCCTGGAGTGTCGGGGTATTAGGGGAAAAACTGTTTTTT. This gives the protein CAWSVGVLGEKLFF.